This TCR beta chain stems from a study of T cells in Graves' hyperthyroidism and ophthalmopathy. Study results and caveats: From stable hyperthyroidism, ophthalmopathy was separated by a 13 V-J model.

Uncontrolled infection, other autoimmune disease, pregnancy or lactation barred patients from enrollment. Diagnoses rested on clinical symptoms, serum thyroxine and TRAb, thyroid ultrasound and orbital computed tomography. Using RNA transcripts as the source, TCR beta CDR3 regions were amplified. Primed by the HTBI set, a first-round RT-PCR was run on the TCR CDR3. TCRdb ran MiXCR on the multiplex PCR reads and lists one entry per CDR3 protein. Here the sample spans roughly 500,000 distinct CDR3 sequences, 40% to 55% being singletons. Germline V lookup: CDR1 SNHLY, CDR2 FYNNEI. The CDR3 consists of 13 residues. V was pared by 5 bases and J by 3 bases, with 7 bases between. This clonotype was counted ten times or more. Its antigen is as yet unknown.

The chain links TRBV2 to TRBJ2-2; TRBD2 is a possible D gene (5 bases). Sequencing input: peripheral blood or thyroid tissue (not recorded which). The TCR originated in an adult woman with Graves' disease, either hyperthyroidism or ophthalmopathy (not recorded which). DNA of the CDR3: TGTGCCAGCAGTCGGGAAGACACCGGGGAGCTGTTTTTT. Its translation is CASSREDTGELFF. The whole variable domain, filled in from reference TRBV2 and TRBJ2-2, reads EPEVTQTPSHQVTQMGQEVILRCVPISNHLYFYWYRQILGQKVEFLVSFYNNEISEKSEIFDDQFSVERPDGSNFTLKIRSTKLEDSAMYFCASSREDTGELFFGEGSRLTVL.